The 20 T cell receptor beta chains given below trace back to one sample, sequenced in a study of regulatory T cells in long-lasting Graves disease. The authors built TCR beta libraries using iRepertoire HTBI primers and Arm-PCR of CDR3 regions. TCRdb independently ran MiXCR on the multiplex PCR reads; one entry per CDR3 protein. The repertoire includes approximately 350,000 distinct CDR3 sequences, approximately 10% of them detected once, and 15% to 20% sits in the top ten. The time point: newly diagnosed GD, antithyroid drugs for less than 3 months. Extracted RNA from PBMCs served as the source of the TCR library. The sample was also reused in another study, on T cells in Graves' hyperthyroidism and ophthalmopathy.

The source was peripheral blood mononuclear cells (PBMCs), collected at new diagnosis, from a patient treated with antithyroid drugs. Source of these receptors: a woman younger than 30 with Graves disease.

The chain uses TRBV2 and TRBJ2-7, with 9 positions matching TRBD1. V lost 5 bases to trimming and J lost 4 bases; unmatched junction nucleotides: 9. Germline V gene lookup returns CDR1 SNHLY and CDR2 FYNNEI. This CDR3 region has 15 residues. The CDR3: CASSHSGTGFYEQYF. CDR3 nucleotide sequence: TGTGCCAGCAGTCACTCCGGGACAGGGTTTTACGAGCAGTACTTC. Full variable domain (rest looked up from reference TRBV2 and TRBJ2-7): EPEVTQTPSHQVTQMGQEVILRCVPISNHLYFYWYRQILGQKVEFLVSFYNNEISEKSEIFDDQFSVERPDGSNFTLKIRSTKLEDSAMYFCASSHSGTGFYEQYFGPGTRLTVT.

This clonotype was found many times. The chain employs TRBV6-2 or TRBV6-3 and TRBJ2-1; D perhaps matches TRBD2 (7 bases). This CDR3 has 18 residues. Trimming removed 0 bases at V and 8 bases at J, with 23 bases between. Germline lookup yields CDR1 MNHEY and CDR2 SVGEGT. CDR3 coding DNA: TGTGCCAGCAGTTACTCCCTAACCAGCGGGGACAAAATGGATGAGCAGTTCTTC. This encodes CASSYSLTSGDKMDEQFF.

This clonotype was recorded at least ten times. The V call is TRBV7-2, the J call TRBJ1-2; the D gene is possibly TRBD1 (5 bases). CDR3 length: 14 residues. Germline assignment: CDR1 SGHTA and CDR2 FQGNSA. V was cut by 1 base and J by 4 bases, with 10 bases left in between. The CDR3 DNA is TGTGCCAGCAGCTTAGTGCGACAGAGCTATGGCTACACCTTC. As protein: CASSLVRQSYGYTF.

This clonotype was counted ten times or more. The chain recombines TRBV28 with TRBJ1-3, with a tentative D call TRBD1 (6 bases). CDR3 size: 13 residues. V shed 5 bases and J shed 2 bases, with 7 bases lying between them. Germline assignment: CDR1 MDHEN and CDR2 SYDVKM. CDR3 region: CASSQGTGNTIYF. The CDR3 DNA follows: TGTGCCAGCAGTCAGGGGACTGGAAACACCATATATTTT.

The table lists this clonotype with many counts. The rearrangement links TRBV20-1 to TRBJ2-1; TRBD2 matches 7 bases. J was trimmed by 0 bases and V by 5 bases; bases with no gene match: 4. This CDR3 is 14 amino acids long. Germline-derived CDR1 and CDR2 are DFQATT and SNEGSKA (reference sequence). CDR3 amino acids: CSAGSGNSYNEQFF. As DNA, the CDR3 is TGCAGTGCTGGAAGCGGGAACTCCTACAATGAGCAGTTCTTC.

Worth noting for this clonotype: Being one base from a much bigger clone, this may be a read error. The rearrangement uses TRBV6-2 or TRBV6-3 and TRBJ2-3; D unresolved. With 7 bases removed from V and 4 bases from J, the gap between germline ends came to 12 bases. This CDR3 contains 13 residues. Looked up from germline, CDR1 is MNHEY and CDR2 is SVGEGT. The CDR3 is CASTHDGADTQYF. CDR3 in DNA: TGTGCCAGCACCCACGATGGCGCAGATACGCAGTATTTT.

This chain joins TRBV13 and TRBJ2-7, with D possibly matching TRBD1 (8 bases). The V gene's germline CDR1 is PRHDT and CDR2 FYEKMQ (reference sequence). Trimming removed 5 bases at V and 7 bases at J, with 18 bases between. The CDR3 is made up of 14 amino acids. CDR3 in amino acids: CASSNRQGREEQYF. The CDR3 bases are TGTGCCAGCAGCAATAGACAGGGGAGGGAGGAGCAGTACTTC.

The chain is built from TRBV7-2 and TRBJ2-5; tentatively, D is TRBD1 (6 bases). The CDR3 extends over 14 amino acids. Trimming shortened V by 3 bases and J by 7 bases, and 15 bases separated the two germline ends. Germline V lookup: CDR1 SGHTA, CDR2 FQGNSA. The CDR3 here is CASSLGGGRGTQYF. CDR3 coding DNA: TGTGCCAGCAGCTTGGGTGGGGGCCGGGGGACCCAGTACTTC.

This clonotype was recorded a few times. The V call is TRBV4-2, the J call TRBJ2-6, with 7 bases identical to TRBD2. Germline CDR1 LGHNA, CDR2 YNFKEQ. V gave up 2 bases and J gave up 5 bases; unmatched junction bases: 3. CDR3 size: 15 residues. The CDR3 spells CASSQSGTRANVLTF. In nucleotides, the CDR3 is TGTGCCAGCAGCCAATCGGGGACTAGGGCCAACGTCCTGACTTTC.

This clonotype was observed many times. This chain links TRBV18 with TRBJ2-7; 7 bases line up with TRBD2. The CDR3 runs to 15 residues. V lost 4 bases, J lost 4 bases, and 10 bases stayed unmatched. Germline V gives CDR1 KGHSH, CDR2 LQKENI. The CDR3 DNA reads as TGTGCCAGCTCACTGTCGGGAGGATATTTTTACGAGCAGTACTTC. Translation: CASSLSGGYFYEQYF. Filled out from reference TRBV18 and TRBJ2-7, the complete variable domain reads NAGVMQNPRHLVRRRGQEARLRCSPMKGHSHVYWYRQLPEEGLKFMVYLQKENIIDESGMPKERFSAEFPKEGPSILRIQQVVRGDSAAYFCASSLSGGYFYEQYFGPGTRLTVT.

Many counts were recorded for this clonotype. J is TRBJ2-7 and V is TRBV30, with 7 bases matching TRBD2. The J segment lost 4 bases and the V segment lost 1 base, leaving 4 bases of the junction unmatched. Germline CDR1 GTSNPN, CDR2 SVGIG (reference sequence). There are 13 residues in the CDR3. The chain's CDR3 is CAWSGSGLYEQYF. CDR3 sequence (DNA): TGTGCCTGGAGTGGTAGCGGGCTTTACGAGCAGTACTTC.

This sequence joins TRBV12-3 or TRBV12-4 and TRBJ2-1; D unclear. This CDR3 comprises 14 residues. Trimming removed 1 base from V and 5 bases from J, with 9 bases in between. The CDR3 bases are TGTGCCAGCAGTTTAGTTCAGAAGGACAATGAGCAGTTCTTC. This encodes CASSLVQKDNEQFF.

This chain uses TRBV20-1 with TRBJ1-2; unclear D gene. This CDR3 is built from 8 residues. Trimming shortened V by 7 bases and J by 6 bases, and 3 bases separated the two germline ends. Germline V lookup: CDR1 DFQATT, CDR2 SNEGSKA (reference sequence). CDR3 protein: CSGNGYTF. As DNA, the CDR3 is TGCAGTGGTAATGGCTACACCTTC.

This clonotype was seen at least ten times. CDR3 in DNA: TGCAGTGCGGCCCCCGGCTCCCCCGAGGAGACCCAGTACTTC. It yields the protein CSAAPGSPEETQYF. The V and J genes are TRBV20-1 and TRBJ2-5; no firm D call. The CDR3 contains 14 residues. Looked up from germline, CDR1 is DFQATT and CDR2 is SNEGSKA (reference sequence). V dropped 6 bases and J dropped 5 bases, with 19 bases sitting between them.

Note on this clonotype: The CDR3 carries no conserved terminal phenylalanine or tryptophan, so it likely arises from a read error. V usage is TRBV29-1 and J usage is TRBJ2-3; 9 bases are a match to TRBD2. Per germline, CDR1 SQVTM and CDR2 ANQGSEA. The CDR3 is made up of 13 amino acids. Trimming at V came to 7 bases and at J to 6 bases, leaving 8 bases not matched to a gene. CDR3 nucleotide sequence: TGCAGCGATTCAGCGGGAGGAGGGGATACGCAGTATCTT. It specifies CSDSAGGGDTQYL.

V and J are TRBV4-1 and TRBJ2-1, with 9 bases lining up with TRBD2. With 2 bases clipped from V and 4 bases from J, the junction kept 3 bases outside the gene matches. The CDR3 runs to 15 residues. Germline V gives CDR1 MGHRA, CDR2 YSYEKL. This chain's CDR3 is CASSQKAGGYNEQFF. In DNA form, the CDR3 reads TGCGCCAGCAGCCAAAAAGCGGGAGGTTACAATGAGCAGTTCTTC.

V is TRBV6-2 or TRBV6-3 and J is TRBJ2-7; D gene unclear. The CDR3 runs 12 residues. CDR1 and CDR2 from the germline V gene are MNHEY and SVGEGT. As DNA, the CDR3 is TGTGCTGACTGGACCAGCTCCTACGAGCAGTACGTC. Its protein is CADWTSSYEQYV.

The chain links TRBV11-2 to TRBJ2-7, with a weak D call TRBD1 (6 bases). This CDR3 contains 15 residues. Trimming shortened V by 1 base and J by 1 base, and 11 bases separated the two germline ends. Looked up from germline, CDR1 is SGHAT and CDR2 is FQNNGV. Here the CDR3 DNA reads TGTGCCAGCAGCTTAGGGGGGCTGGCATCCTACGAGCAGTACGTC. Residues: CASSLGGLASYEQYV.

There are a few counts of this clonotype. V usage is TRBV2 and J usage is TRBJ1-2; D ambiguous. The germline V and J ends were trimmed by 9 bases and 5 bases, with 13 bases remaining between them. The CDR3 extends over 12 amino acids. In germline, CDR1 is SNHLY, CDR2 FYNNEI. The CDR3 is CASIRRGYGYTF. The DNA of the CDR3 is TGTGCCAGTATCCGACGAGGGTATGGCTACACCTTC.

This clonotype was recorded many times. This chain connects TRBV7-9 to TRBJ2-7, with TRBD1 matching 9 bases. CDR1 and CDR2 (germline): SEHNR, FQNEAQ (reference sequence). The CDR3 extends over 14 amino acids. The J segment lost 4 bases and the V segment lost 1 base, leaving 2 bases of the junction unmatched. Here the CDR3 reads CASSLVGQGYEQYF. Here the CDR3 DNA reads TGTGCCAGCAGCTTAGTGGGACAGGGATACGAGCAGTACTTC.